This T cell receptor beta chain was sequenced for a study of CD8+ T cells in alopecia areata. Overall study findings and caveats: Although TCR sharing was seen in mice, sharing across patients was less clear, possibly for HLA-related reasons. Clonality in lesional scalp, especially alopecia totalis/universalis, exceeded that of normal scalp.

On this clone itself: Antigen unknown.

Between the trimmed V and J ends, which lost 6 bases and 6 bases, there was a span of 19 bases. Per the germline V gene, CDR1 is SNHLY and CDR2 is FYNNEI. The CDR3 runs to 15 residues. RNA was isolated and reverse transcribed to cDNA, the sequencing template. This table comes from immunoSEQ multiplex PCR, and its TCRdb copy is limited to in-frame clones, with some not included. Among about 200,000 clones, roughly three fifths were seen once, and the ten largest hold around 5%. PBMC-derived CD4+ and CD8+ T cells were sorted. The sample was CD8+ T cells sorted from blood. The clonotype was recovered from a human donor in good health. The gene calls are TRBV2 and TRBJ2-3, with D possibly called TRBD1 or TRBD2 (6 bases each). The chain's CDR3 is CASSPLEGGLDTQYF. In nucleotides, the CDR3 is TGTGCCAGCAGCCCCCTGGAGGGGGGACTGGATACGCAGTATTTT.